This T cell receptor beta chain was identified in a study of early T cells in non-severe SARS-CoV-2 infection. Across the whole study: Sequencing was performed on bulk RNA from unsorted whole blood, leaving chains unpaired.

This clonotype was counted at least ten times. TCRdb used MiXCR to reprocess the 5' RACE reads, holding one entry per CDR3 protein. The data hold roughly 45,000 distinct CDR3 sequences, with 6% to 8% observed a single time. V lost 5 bases and J lost 11, with 19 bases in between. The CDR3 is 14 amino acids. Germline loops: CDR1 SGHTA, CDR2 FQGNSA. The V gene is TRBV7-2, the J gene TRBJ2-1, with D tentatively TRBD2 (6 bases). The TCR sequence derives from an adult who was a healthcare worker with PCR-confirmed SARS-CoV-2 infection or an uninfected control (not recorded which). The specimen was whole blood, collected at baseline. The CDR3 nucleotides read TGTGCCAGCAGCCCTGGGACTCAAGACCTCAAGCAGTTCTTC. Its translation is CASSPGTQDLKQFF. The full variable domain, completed using reference TRBV7-2 and TRBJ2-1, is GAGVSQSPSNKVTEKGKDVELRCDPISGHTALYWYRQSLGQGLEFLIYFQGNSAPDKSGLPSDRFSAERTGGSVSTLTIQRTQQEDSAVYLCASSPGTQDLKQFFGPGTRLTVL.